A selection of T cell receptor beta chains follows, all from one sample in a study of T-cell memory formation after mild COVID-19. One entry per CDR3 protein, called by TCRdb with MiXCR from the 5' RACE reads. The sample lists more than 350,000 distinct CDR3 sequences; about 21% were seen once. The sample consisted of PBMCs or a T cell subset sorted from them (not recorded which). These receptors came from an adult woman who had mild COVID-19 (a few samples of this study predate the infection). Cell type and time point are not known. Both conserved end residues are part of each CDR3. A D gene is named only where the DNA matches it firmly. Where a row states a size, it is once, few, many or the class of an expanded clone; other rows omit it.

d_call	v_call	j_call	clone_size	cdr3_aa	cdr3_nt
TRBD2	TRBV29-1	TRBJ2-1	few	CSVGLAGGTAYNEQFF	TGCAGCGTAGGGCTAGCGGGAGGTACCGCCTACAATGAGCAGTTCTTC
NA	TRBV9	TRBJ2-2	NA	CASSVATGSNTGELFF	TGTGCCAGCAGCGTAGCCACAGGGTCGAACACCGGGGAGCTGTTTTTT
TRBD1	TRBV4-1	TRBJ2-7	few	CASSPRQGENEQYF	TGCGCCAGCAGCCCCCGGCAGGGGGAGAACGAGCAGTACTTC
NA	TRBV3-1	TRBJ2-1	many	CASSQGYNEQFF	TGTGCCAGCAGCCAAGGCTACAATGAGCAGTTCTTC
NA	TRBV5-5	TRBJ2-7	few	CASSSVGAYEQYF	TGTGCCAGCAGCTCGGTCGGAGCCTACGAGCAGTACTTC
TRBD1	TRBV6-5	TRBJ1-4	NA	CASSYQTGVNEKLFF	TGTGCCAGCAGTTACCAGACAGGGGTTAATGAAAAACTGTTTTTT
NA	TRBV7-3	TRBJ2-1	NA	CASSSEPGDEQFF	TGTGCCAGCAGCTCTGAACCGGGAGATGAGCAGTTCTTC
NA	TRBV10-3	TRBJ2-7	NA	CAIGKVSYEQYF	TGTGCCATCGGTAAAGTTTCCTACGAGCAGTACTTC
TRBD1	TRBV12-3/TRBV12-4	TRBJ2-7	few	CASTESGGDEQYF	TGTGCCAGCACGGAGTCAGGGGGCGACGAGCAGTACTTC
NA	TRBV7-2	TRBJ2-1	NA	CASSVLQVGSSYNEQFF	TGTGCCAGCAGCGTACTACAGGTGGGGAGCTCCTACAATGAGCAGTTCTTC
NA	TRBV21-1	TRBJ2-3	few	CASSAPLRDYTQYF	TGTGCCAGCAGCGCCCCCCTCAGGGATTATACGCAGTATTTT
TRBD2	TRBV3-1	TRBJ2-7	NA	CASSHEAGGSYEQYF	TGTGCCAGCAGCCATGAGGCGGGAGGGTCCTACGAGCAGTACTTC
NA	TRBV10-3	TRBJ2-1	NA	CAISDSGVLAYNEQFF	TGTGCCATCAGTGATTCCGGGGTCCTGGCCTACAATGAGCAGTTCTTC
TRBD1	TRBV20-1	TRBJ1-1	few	CSASTSGGTEAFF	TGCAGTGCTAGTACATCAGGGGGCACTGAAGCTTTCTTT
NA	TRBV6-1	TRBJ2-7	NA	CASSEVGVRYYEQYF	TGTGCCAGCAGTGAAGTAGGCGTCCGGTACTACGAGCAGTACTTC